The entry below gives a single T cell receptor beta chain sequence along with its context. V shed 6 bases and J 5 bases; nucleotides not matched to a gene: 5. Germline V gene data show CDR1 as DFQATT and CDR2 as SNEGSKA (reference sequence). The CDR3 loop spans 12 amino acids. The authors took PBMCs from over 8.5 ml fresh peripheral blood. The source of the sample is a study of T cells in Graves' hyperthyroidism and ophthalmopathy. TCR beta CDR3 regions were amplified from RNA. HTBI primers were employed in a first-round RT-PCR of the TCR CDR3. TCRdb independently ran MiXCR on the multiplex PCR reads; one entry per CDR3 protein. The repertoire has more than 500,000 distinct CDR3 sequences, about 16% of them found once; the top ten carry about 29%.

The source material was blood. The clonotype originates from a young woman with Graves' ophthalmopathy. The chain couples TRBV20-1 to TRBJ2-5; 8 bases match TRBD2. The CDR3 DNA reads as TGCAGTGCCCCGACTAGCGAGGAGACCCAGTACTTC. This sequence encodes CSAPTSEETQYF.